The present T cell receptor beta chain was sequenced within a study of PD-1 blockade in mismatch repair-deficient tumors. Sequencing was performed with immunoSEQ multiplex PCR; in TCRdb, only in-frame clones are kept and a portion is missing. In the table there are 120,000 or so clones, approximately 86% of which are singletons. V shed 1 base, J shed 5 bases, and the junction held 5 bases outside the gene matches. CDR1 SGHKS and CDR2 YYEKEE come from the germline V gene (reference sequence). This CDR3 spans 15 amino acids. Notes on this clone: Its antigen is still unknown.

Overall study findings and caveats: Rapid post-treatment expansion, then contraction, generally preceding radiologic response, marked tumor-resident clones.

Sequenced here: peripheral blood, sampled 44 weeks after starting pembrolizumab. This chain joins TRBV5-5 and TRBJ2-7, with 11 nucleotides matching TRBD1. The receptor was isolated from an adult with mismatch repair-deficient cancer. CDR3: CASSLWTGGWHEQYF. In DNA form, the CDR3 reads TGTGCCAGCAGCTTGTGGACAGGGGGCTGGCACGAGCAGTACTTC.